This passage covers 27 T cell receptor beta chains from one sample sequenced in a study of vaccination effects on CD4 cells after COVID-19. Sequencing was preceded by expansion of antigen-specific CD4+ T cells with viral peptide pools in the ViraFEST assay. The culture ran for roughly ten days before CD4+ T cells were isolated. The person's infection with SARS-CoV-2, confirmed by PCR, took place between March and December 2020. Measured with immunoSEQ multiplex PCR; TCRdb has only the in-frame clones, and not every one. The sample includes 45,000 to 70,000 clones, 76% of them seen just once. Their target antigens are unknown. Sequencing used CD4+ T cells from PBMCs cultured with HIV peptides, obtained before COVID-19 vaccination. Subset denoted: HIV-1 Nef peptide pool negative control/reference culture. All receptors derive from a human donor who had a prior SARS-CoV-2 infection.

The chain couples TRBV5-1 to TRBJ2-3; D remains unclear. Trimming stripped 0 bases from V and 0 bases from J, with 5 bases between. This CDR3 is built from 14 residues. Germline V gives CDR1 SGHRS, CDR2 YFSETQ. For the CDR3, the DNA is TGCGCCAGCAGCTTGGGACTTAGCACAGATACGCAGTATTTT. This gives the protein CASSLGLSTDTQYF.

DNA of the CDR3: TGTGCCATCAGTGATGGAAGAAGACTAGCGGGAGGGAATGAGCAGTTCTTC. This encodes CAISDGRRLAGGNEQFF. The genes are TRBV10-3 and TRBJ2-1; 14 positions agree with TRBD2. Germline V CDR1 and CDR2: ENHRY, SYGVKD. With 3 bases clipped from V and 7 bases from J, the junction kept 8 bases outside the gene matches. The CDR3 totals 17 residues.

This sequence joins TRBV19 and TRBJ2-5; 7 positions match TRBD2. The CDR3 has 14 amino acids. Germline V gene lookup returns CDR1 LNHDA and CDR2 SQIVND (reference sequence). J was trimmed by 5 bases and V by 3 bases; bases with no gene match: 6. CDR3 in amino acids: CASSIGGGAETQYF. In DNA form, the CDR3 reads TGTGCCAGTAGTATCGGCGGGGGTGCGGAGACCCAGTACTTC.

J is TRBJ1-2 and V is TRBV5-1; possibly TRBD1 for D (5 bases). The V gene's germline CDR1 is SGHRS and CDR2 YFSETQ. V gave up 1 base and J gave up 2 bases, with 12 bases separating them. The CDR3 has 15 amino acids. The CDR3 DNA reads TGCGCCAGCAGCTTGTATCAGGGAACCAACTATGGCTACACCTTC. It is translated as CASSLYQGTNYGYTF.

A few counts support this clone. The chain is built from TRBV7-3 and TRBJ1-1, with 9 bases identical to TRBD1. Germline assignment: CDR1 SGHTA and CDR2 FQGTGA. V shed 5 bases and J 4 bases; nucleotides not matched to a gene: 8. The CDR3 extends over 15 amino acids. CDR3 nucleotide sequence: TGTGCCAGCAGCCCGGGAGACAGGGGGATCACTGAAGCTTTCTTT. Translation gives CASSPGDRGITEAFF.

CDR3 sequence: CASSLEGGSRGDTEAFF. CDR3 DNA: TGTGCCAGCAGCCTAGAGGGGGGTTCAAGGGGCGACACTGAAGCTTTCTTT. The gene calls are TRBV7-8 and TRBJ1-1; TRBD1 might be the D (6 bases). Germline V gene sequence: CDR1 SGHVS, CDR2 FQNEAQ. The V gene lost 5 bases and the J gene lost 3 bases, with 22 bases spanning the gap. CDR3 length: 17 residues.

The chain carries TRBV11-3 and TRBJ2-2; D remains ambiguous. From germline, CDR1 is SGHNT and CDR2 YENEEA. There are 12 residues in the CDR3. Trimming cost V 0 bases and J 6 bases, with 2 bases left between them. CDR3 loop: CASSLDPGELFF. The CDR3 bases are TGTGCCAGCAGCTTAGATCCCGGGGAGCTGTTTTTT.

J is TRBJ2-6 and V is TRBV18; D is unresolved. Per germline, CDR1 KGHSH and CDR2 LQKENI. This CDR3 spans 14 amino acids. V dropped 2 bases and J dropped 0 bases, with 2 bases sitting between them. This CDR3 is CASSPVSGANVLTF. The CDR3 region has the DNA TGTGCCAGCTCACCAGTCTCTGGGGCCAACGTCCTGACTTTC.

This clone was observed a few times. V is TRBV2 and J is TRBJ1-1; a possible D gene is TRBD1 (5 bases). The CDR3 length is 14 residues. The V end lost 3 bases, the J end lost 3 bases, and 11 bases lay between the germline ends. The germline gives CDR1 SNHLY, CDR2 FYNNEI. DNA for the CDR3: TGTGCCAGCAGTGACCTGGGGGGGTACACTGAAGCTTTCTTT. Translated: CASSDLGGYTEAFF.

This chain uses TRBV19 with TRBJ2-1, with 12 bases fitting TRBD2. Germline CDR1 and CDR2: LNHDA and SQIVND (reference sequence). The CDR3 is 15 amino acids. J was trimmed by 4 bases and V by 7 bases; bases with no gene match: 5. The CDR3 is CASTALAGGYNEQFF. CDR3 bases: TGTGCCAGTACCGCTCTAGCGGGGGGGTACAATGAGCAGTTCTTC.

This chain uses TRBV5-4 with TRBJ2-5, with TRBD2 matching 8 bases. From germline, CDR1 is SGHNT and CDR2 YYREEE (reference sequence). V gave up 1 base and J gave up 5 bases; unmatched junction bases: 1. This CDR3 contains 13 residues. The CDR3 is CASSLRGGETQYF. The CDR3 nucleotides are TGTGCCAGCAGCTTGCGGGGGGGGGAGACCCAGTACTTC.

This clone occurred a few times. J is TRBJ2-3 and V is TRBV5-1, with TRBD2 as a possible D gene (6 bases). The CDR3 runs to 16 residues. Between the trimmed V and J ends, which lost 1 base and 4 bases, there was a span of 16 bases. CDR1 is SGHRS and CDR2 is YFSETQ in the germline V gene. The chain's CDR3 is CASSLLTAGSPDTQYF. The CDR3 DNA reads TGCGCCAGCAGCTTGCTGACGGCGGGGTCACCAGATACGCAGTATTTT. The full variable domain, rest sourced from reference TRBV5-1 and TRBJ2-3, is KAGVTQTPRYLIKTRGQQVTLSCSPISGHRSVSWYQQTPGQGLQFLFEYFSETQRNKGNFPGRFSGRQFSNSRSEMNVSTLELGDSALYLCASSLLTAGSPDTQYFGPGTRLTVL.

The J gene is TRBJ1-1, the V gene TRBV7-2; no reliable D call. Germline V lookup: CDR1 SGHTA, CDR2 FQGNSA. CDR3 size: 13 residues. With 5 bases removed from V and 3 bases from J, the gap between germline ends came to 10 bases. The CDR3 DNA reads TGTGCCAGCAGCCGGCAGGTTGACACTGAAGCTTTCTTT. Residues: CASSRQVDTEAFF.

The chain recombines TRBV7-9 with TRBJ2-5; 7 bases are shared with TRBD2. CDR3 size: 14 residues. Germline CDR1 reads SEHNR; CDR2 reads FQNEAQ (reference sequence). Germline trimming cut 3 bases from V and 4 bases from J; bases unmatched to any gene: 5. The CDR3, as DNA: TGTGCCAGCAGCTTCCTAGCGGCCCCAGAGACCCAGTACTTC. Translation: CASSFLAAPETQYF.

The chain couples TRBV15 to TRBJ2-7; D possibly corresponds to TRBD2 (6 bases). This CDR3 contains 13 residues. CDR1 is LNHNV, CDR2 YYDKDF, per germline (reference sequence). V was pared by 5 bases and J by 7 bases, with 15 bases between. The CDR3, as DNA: TGTGCCACCAGCGGGGGGTTGGTATTGGAGCAGTACTTC. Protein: CATSGGLVLEQYF.

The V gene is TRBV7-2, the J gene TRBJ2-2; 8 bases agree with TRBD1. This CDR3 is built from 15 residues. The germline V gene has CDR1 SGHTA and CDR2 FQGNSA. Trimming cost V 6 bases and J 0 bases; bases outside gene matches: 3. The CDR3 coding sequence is TGTGCCAGCAGGCCGACAGGGGCGAACACCGGGGAGCTGTTTTTT. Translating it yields CASRPTGANTGELFF.

CDR3 in amino acids: CAISGGYEQYF. The CDR3 DNA reads as TGTGCCATCAGTGGAGGATACGAGCAGTACTTC. This sequence joins TRBV10-3 and TRBJ2-7, with D uncertain. The germline CDR1 and CDR2 sequences are ENHRY and SYGVKD. The V and J ends lost 4 bases and 4 bases respectively, with 5 bases between them. The length of the CDR3 is 11 residues.

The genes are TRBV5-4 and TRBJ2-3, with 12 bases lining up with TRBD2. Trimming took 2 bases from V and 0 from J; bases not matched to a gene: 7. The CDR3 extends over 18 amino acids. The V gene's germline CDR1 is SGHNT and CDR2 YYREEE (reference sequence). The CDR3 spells CASSFRLAGVPSTDTQYF. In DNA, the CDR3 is TGTGCCAGCAGCTTTCGACTAGCGGGAGTCCCTAGCACAGATACGCAGTATTTT.

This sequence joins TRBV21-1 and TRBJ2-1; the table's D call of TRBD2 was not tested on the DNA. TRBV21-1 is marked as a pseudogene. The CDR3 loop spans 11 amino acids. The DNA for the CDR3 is TGTGCCACCGAGCCTAACAATGAGCAGTTCTTC. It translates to CATEPNNEQFF.

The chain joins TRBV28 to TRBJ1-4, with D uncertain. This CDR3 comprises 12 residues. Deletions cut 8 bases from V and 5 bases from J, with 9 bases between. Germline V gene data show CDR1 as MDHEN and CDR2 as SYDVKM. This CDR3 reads CASHRANEKLFF. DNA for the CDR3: TGTGCCAGCCACCGGGCCAATGAAAAACTGTTTTTT.

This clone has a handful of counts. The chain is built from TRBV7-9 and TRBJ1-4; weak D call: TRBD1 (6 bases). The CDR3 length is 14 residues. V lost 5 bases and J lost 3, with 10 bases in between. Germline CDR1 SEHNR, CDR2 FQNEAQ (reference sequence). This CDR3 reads CASSDEGANEKLFF. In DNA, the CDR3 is TGTGCCAGCAGCGACGAGGGGGCTAATGAAAAACTGTTTTTT.

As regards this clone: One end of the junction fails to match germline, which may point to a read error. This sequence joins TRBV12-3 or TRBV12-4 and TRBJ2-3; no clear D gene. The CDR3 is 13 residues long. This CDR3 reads CASGLSSTDTQYF. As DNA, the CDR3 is TGTGCCAGCGGTTTATCTAGCACAGATACGCAGTATTTT.

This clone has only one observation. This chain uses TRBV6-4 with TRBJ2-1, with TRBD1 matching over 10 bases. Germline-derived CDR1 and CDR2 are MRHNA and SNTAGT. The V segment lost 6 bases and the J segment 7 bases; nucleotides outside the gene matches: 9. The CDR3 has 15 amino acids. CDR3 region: CASRLRDRGTNEQFF. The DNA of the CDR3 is TGTGCCAGCAGACTCCGGGACAGGGGCACGAATGAGCAGTTCTTC.

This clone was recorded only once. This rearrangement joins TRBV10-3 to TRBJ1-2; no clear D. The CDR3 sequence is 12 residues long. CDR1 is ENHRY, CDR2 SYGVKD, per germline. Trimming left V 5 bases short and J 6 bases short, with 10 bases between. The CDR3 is CAISPFFDGYTF. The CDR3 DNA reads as TGTGCCATCAGTCCCTTTTTCGATGGCTACACCTTC.

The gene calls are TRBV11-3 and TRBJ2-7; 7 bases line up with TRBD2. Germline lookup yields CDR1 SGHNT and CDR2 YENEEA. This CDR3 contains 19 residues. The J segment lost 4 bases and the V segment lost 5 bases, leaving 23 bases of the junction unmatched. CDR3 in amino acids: CASSPTWNPSGGQIYEQYF. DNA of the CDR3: TGTGCCAGCAGCCCTACGTGGAACCCCTCGGGAGGACAAATTTACGAGCAGTACTTC.

CDR3 DNA sequence: TGTGCCAGCAGCTTGTCGGGAACCGCCCTGTACGAGCAGTACTTC. It is translated as CASSLSGTALYEQYF. The chain joins TRBV5-4 to TRBJ2-7; maybe TRBD2 (5 bases). Germline assignment: CDR1 SGHNT and CDR2 YYREEE (reference sequence). The CDR3 spans 15 residues. Trimming took off 1 base at V and 4 bases at J, with 15 bases between the two ends.

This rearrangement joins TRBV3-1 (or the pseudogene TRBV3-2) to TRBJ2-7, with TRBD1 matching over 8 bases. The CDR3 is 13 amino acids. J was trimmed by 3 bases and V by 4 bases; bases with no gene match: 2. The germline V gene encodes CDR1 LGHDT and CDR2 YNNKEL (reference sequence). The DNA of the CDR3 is TGTGCCAGCAGCCCAGGGACAGGCTACGAGCAGTACTTC. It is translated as CASSPGTGYEQYF.